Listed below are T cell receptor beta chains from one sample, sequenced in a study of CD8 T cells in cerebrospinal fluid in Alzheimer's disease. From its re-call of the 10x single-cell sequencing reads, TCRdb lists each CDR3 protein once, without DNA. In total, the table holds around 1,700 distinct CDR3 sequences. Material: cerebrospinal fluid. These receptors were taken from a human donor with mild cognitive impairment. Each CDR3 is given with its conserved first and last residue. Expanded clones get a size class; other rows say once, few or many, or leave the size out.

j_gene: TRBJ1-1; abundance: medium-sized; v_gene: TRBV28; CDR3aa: CASISRQGVGNTEAFF
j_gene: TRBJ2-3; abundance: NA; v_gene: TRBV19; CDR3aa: CASSYGLGWDTQYF
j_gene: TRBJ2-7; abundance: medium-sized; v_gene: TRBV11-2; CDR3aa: CASRPLGASGRFREQYF
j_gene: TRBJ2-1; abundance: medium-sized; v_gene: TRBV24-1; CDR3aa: CATSDASGTGPFF
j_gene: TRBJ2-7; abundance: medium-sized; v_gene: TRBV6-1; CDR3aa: CASSESRRSVSYEQYF
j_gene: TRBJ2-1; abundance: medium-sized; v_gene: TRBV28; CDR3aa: CASSLSPGRLTYNEQFF
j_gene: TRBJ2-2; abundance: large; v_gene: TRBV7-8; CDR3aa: CASSLAEGIGTGELFF
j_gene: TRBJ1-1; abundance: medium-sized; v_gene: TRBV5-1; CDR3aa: CASSLEGGEAFF
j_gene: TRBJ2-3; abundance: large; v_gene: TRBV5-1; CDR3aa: CASSYLRGGDTQYF
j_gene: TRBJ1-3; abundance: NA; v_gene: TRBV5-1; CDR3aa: CASSLDFRSVGNTIYF
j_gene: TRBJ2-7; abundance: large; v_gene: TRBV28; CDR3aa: CASSAGGVSYEQYF
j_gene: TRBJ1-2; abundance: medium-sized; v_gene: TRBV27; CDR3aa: CASSFAATNYGYTF
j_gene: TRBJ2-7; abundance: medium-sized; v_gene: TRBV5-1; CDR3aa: CASSADATYEQYF
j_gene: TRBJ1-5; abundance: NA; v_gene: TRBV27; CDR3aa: CASSFPQEGDRTPGCNQPQHF
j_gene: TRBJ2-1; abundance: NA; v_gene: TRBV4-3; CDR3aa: CASSQDGQGAYNEQFF
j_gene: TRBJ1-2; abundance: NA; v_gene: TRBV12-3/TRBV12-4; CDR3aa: CASSLGQGANYGYTF
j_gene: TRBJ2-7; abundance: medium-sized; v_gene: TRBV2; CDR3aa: CASSVPGLAGATNRYEQYF
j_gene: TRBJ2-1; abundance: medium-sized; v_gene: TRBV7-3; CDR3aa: CASGAGASSYNEQFF
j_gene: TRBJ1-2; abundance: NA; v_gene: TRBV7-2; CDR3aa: CASSRQEAGYGYTF
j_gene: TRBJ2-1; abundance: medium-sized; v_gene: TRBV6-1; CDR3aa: CASSELAGGYNEQFF
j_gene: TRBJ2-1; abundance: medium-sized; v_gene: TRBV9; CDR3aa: CASSSGTGSWNEQFF
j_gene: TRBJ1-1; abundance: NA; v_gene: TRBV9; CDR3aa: CASSEGTDGIDTEAFF
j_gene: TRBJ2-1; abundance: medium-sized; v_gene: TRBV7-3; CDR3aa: CASSLTGQGSYNEQFF
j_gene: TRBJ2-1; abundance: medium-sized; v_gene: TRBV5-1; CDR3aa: CASSLETGNNEQFF
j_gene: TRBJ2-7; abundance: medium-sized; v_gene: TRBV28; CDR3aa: CASSYPGQGAHEQYF
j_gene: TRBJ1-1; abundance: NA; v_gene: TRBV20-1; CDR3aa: CSASRTVNTEAFF
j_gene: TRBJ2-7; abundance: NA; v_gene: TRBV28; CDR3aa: CASSPPDGYEQYF
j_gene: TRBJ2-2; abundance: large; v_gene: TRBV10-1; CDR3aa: CASSRGTGELFF
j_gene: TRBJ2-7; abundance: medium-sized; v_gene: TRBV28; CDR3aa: CASSPARFSSYEQYF
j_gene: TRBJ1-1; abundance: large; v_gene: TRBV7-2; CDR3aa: CASSQTGGKAFF
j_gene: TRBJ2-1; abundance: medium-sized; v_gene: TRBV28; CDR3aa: CASSLGGSVEGDEQFF
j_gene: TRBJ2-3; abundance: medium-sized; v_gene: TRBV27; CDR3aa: CASSPYSTDTQYF
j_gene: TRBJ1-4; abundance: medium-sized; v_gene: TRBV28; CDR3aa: CASSSPGRNEKLFF
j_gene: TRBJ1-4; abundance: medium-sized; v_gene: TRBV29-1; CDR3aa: CSVLAGTNEKLFF
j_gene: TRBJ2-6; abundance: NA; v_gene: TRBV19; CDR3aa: CASTRNTGATGANVLTF
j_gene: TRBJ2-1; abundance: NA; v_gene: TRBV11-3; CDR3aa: CASSPTSGAYNEQFF
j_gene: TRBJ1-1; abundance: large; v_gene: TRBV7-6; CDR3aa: CASSPLSGMNTEAFF
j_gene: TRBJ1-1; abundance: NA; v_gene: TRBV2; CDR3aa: CASTRTSAAEAFF
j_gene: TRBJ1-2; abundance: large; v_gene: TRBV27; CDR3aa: CASPRGTYGYTF
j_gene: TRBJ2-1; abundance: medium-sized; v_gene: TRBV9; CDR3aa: CASSGRGEQFF
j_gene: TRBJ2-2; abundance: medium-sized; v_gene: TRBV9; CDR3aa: CASSPYSNRENTGELFF
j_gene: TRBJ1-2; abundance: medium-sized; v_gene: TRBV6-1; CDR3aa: CATSRGVGGYTF
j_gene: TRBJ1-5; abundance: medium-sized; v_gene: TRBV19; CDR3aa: CASSLGGAGQPQHF
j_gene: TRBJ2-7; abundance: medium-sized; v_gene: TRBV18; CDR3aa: CASSTNSYEQYF
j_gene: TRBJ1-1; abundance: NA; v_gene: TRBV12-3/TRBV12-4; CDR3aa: CASSSLGIGFGAFF
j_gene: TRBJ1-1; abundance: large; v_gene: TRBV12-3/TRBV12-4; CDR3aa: CASRAPGLLEAFF